This T cell receptor beta chain emerged from a study of control samples from healthy donors and cancer patients. Germline V gene sequence: CDR1 LNHDA, CDR2 SQIVND (reference sequence). The junction had 14 bases not matched to a gene; V was cut back by 3 bases and J by 3 bases. The CDR3 loop spans 18 amino acids. The repertoire was sequenced with immunoSEQ multiplex PCR; TCRdb's copy has only in-frame clones and lacks some. The sample has 180,000 or so clones, around 95% seen once. This TCR came from a woman aged 60-75 years in good health. The chain carries TRBV19 and TRBJ2-7; 10 bases are shared with TRBD2. Sequencing was carried out using blood. CDR3: CASSIRWPSGGLNYEQYF. DNA for the CDR3: TGTGCCAGTAGTATCCGGTGGCCTAGCGGGGGACTTAACTACGAGCAGTACTTC.